This T cell receptor (beta chain) was sequenced for a study of PD-L1 blockade in urothelial cancer. Across the study: Patients commenced intravenous atezolizumab, 1,200 mg every 3 weeks, in the mid-2010s. Blood samples contained a median approximately 140,000 T cells.

Only in-frame clones appear in the TCRdb table, and some are missing; sequencing was by immunoSEQ multiplex PCR. Among tens of thousands of clones listed, roughly four fifths were seen once. The V gene lost 4 bases and the J gene lost 0 bases, with 11 bases spanning the gap. The CDR3 contains 15 residues. Germline V CDR1 and CDR2: MGHRA, YSYEKL. The receptor was derived from a man in his 70s with urothelial cancer. The chain is built from TRBV4-1 and TRBJ2-3, with unresolved D. Sample: PBMCs, taken around atezolizumab (anti-PD-L1) treatment. CDR3 loop: CASSLNSFSTDTQYF. The CDR3 DNA follows: TGCGCCAGCAGCCTAAACAGCTTTAGCACAGATACGCAGTATTTT.